This T cell receptor beta chain derives from a study of blood T cell repertoires in COVID-19. CDR3 length: 16 amino acids. The J segment lost 3 bases and the V segment lost 1 base, leaving 11 bases of the junction unmatched. The V gene's germline CDR1 is GTSNPN and CDR2 SVGIG (reference sequence). In the original processing: Reference gene primers were amplified, and this amplification served to estimate nucleated cell counts. Clones were sequenced by immunoSEQ multiplex PCR, and TCRdb holds only the in-frame ones, with some missing. The V and J calls and clone size were taken over from that table, and D and trimming were inferred from the DNA. The data contain approximately 440,000 clones, roughly 87% of them singletons. Recruits, aged 18 to 89 years, lived in 24 US areas. Symptom resolution, clearance, or two negative PCRs marked the recovered donors of Cohort 3.

V gene TRBV30 combines with J gene TRBJ2-7, with 8 bases identical to TRBD2. This clonotype was obtained from a woman under 30 who had recovered from COVID-19. Sequencing was performed on PBMCs or T cells enriched from blood (not recorded which). The CDR3 DNA is TGTGCCTGGAGTGAGTCGCGCGGGGGGATCATCTACGAGCAGTACTTC. The encoded protein is CAWSESRGGIIYEQYF.